A selection of T cell receptor beta chains follows, all from one sample in a study of shared clonotypes between healthy human individuals. The repertoire was sequenced with immunoSEQ multiplex PCR; TCRdb's copy has only in-frame clones and lacks some. The data contain more than 2 million clones, about 95% of them singletons. Sequencing input: naive CD8+ T cells sorted from blood. These receptors all come from a man between 18 and 35 years old in good health. CDR3s include the opening cysteine and the closing phenylalanine or tryptophan. D genes are given only for firm matches.

TRBD2 TRBJ2-7 TRBV30 TGTGCCTGGAGTGTTGAGGCTAGCGGGAGTTACGAGCAGTACTTC CAWSVEASGSYEQYF
NA TRBJ2-7 TRBV27 TGTGCCAGCAGTTTTTCGATTGGGGAGATCCCCTACGAGCAGTACTTC CASSFSIGEIPYEQYF
TRBD1 TRBJ1-2 TRBV28 TGTGCCAGCAGTTTAACAGGGGAGATGGACGGCTATGGCTACACCTTC CASSLTGEMDGYGYTF
NA TRBJ2-5 TRBV4-1 TGCGCCAGCAGCCAAGGGGTAGGGGGGGGCGTCGAGACCCAGTACTTC CASSQGVGGGVETQYF
NA TRBJ2-7 TRBV4-3 TGCGCCAGCAGCCAAGTTGGGTTAGAGTACGAGCAGTACTTC CASSQVGLEYEQYF
TRBD1 TRBJ1-1 TRBV4-2 TGTGCCAGCAGCCAACCCATAGCGACAGGGGCGAACACTGAAGCTTTCTTT CASSQPIATGANTEAFF
NA TRBJ2-7 TRBV10-1 TGCGCCAGCAGTGACCCAGGGTACGAGCAGTACTTC CASSDPGYEQYF
NA TRBJ2-7 TRBV9 TGTGCCAGCAGCATTTATCCGGGGTGGGAGCAGTACTTC CASSIYPGWEQYF
TRBD2 TRBJ2-3 TRBV7-9 TGTCCCCGGCCTGGGGATAGCGGGGGATTCACAGATACGCAGTATTTT CPRPGDSGGFTDTQYF
NA TRBJ1-2 TRBV2 TGTGCCAGCAGTGACCTACAGGGTGGCTATGGCTACACCTTC CASSDLQGGYGYTF
NA TRBJ2-3 TRBV27 TGTGCCAGCAGTTTATCCATACAGTTAGGTGCAGATACGCAGTATTTT CASSLSIQLGADTQYF
NA TRBJ1-2 TRBV25-1 TGTGCCAGCAGTGGGACAGAGAACGGCTACACCTTC CASSGTENGYTF
NA TRBJ1-2 TRBV5-4 TGTGCCAGCAGCTTAGACCTAAGCGGCGCGGGGGAGGGATGCACCTTC CASSLDLSGAGEGCTF
TRBD1 TRBJ1-1 TRBV4-1 TGCGCCAGCTCCGCTACAGGGGACCTAGAAGCTTTCTTT CASSATGDLEAFF
TRBD1 TRBJ2-7 TRBV11-2 TGTGCCAGCAGCTTAGAACCCGGGACAGCCTACGAGCAGTACTTC CASSLEPGTAYEQYF
TRBD1 TRBJ1-1 TRBV7-9 TGTGCCAGCAGCCCACCGGTGCCACAGGGGTTGAACACTGAAGCTTTCTTT CASSPPVPQGLNTEAFF
TRBD2 TRBJ2-4 TRBV6-1 TGTGCCAGCAGTGGACTAGCCTTAACCAAAAACATTCAGTACTTC CASSGLALTKNIQYF
TRBD2 TRBJ2-7 TRBV5-5 TGTGCCAGCAGCGCAGGACTAGCGGGATATTCGTTATACGAGCAGTACTTC CASSAGLAGYSLYEQYF
NA TRBJ1-2 TRBV5-6 TGTGCCAGCAGCCTCCGAGAGGCGGCGTCTATATATGGCTACACCTTC CASSLREAASIYGYTF
NA TRBJ2-2 TRBV7-9 TGTGCCAGCAGCTTAAGGGGGGCTTTCACCGGGGAGCTGTTTTTT CASSLRGAFTGELFF
TRBD2 TRBJ2-3 TRBV9 TGTGCCAGCAGCGCAACCACTAGCGGGGGGTTCACAGATACGCAGTATTTT CASSATTSGGFTDTQYF
NA TRBJ2-7 TRBV10-3 TGTGCCATCAGTGAGTCCAACAGGGACCTCACCTACGAGCAGTACTTC CAISESNRDLTYEQYF
NA TRBJ2-7 TRBV6-6 TGTGCCAGCAGTTACTCGATACCGGTCTACGAGCAGTACTTC CASSYSIPVYEQYF
NA TRBJ2-7 TRBV6-1 TGTGCCAGCAATCTACAGCTCTCCTACGAGCAGTACTTC CASNLQLSYEQYF
NA TRBJ2-3 TRBV2 TGTGCCAGCAGTTTGACGACTAGCACAGATACGCAGTATTTT CASSLTTSTDTQYF
TRBD1 TRBJ1-6 TRBV7-2 TGTGCCAGCAGCTTAGAGGGACAGGATAAGAGCCCCTATAATTCACCCCTCCACTTT CASSLEGQDKSPYNSPLHF
NA TRBJ1-2 TRBV5-4 TGTGCCAGCAGCAACGGGGACCCCGGCTACTATGGCTACACCTTC CASSNGDPGYYGYTF
NA TRBJ2-1 TRBV7-8 TGTGCCAGCAGCTTAGAATACAGGGTCGGCAATGAGCAGTTCTTC CASSLEYRVGNEQFF
NA TRBJ2-5 TRBV6-6 TGTGCCAGCAGTTACTCGGGGTCGAGCAGCCTGTACTTC CASSYSGSSSLYF
NA TRBJ1-3 TRBV25-1 TGTGCCAGCGGCCGGGACACCTCTGGAAACACCATATATTTT CASGRDTSGNTIYF